This T cell receptor beta chain was obtained from a study of T cells in Graves' hyperthyroidism and ophthalmopathy. Points from the study as a whole: In blood, most of the thyroid clonotypes expanded above 0.001 were also present.

The V gene end was trimmed by 10 bases and the J gene end by 7 bases; junction bases not matched to a gene: 16. This CDR3 region has 16 residues. Germline loops: CDR1 ENHRY, CDR2 SYGVKD. In regard to this clonotype: The antigen is unknown.

The investigators amplified TCR beta CDR3 regions from RNA transcripts. RT-PCR in the first round (using the HTBI primer set) targeted the TCR CDR3. In TCRdb, the multiplex PCR reads were re-called with MiXCR into one record per CDR3 protein. The sample holds around 340,000 distinct CDR3 sequences, 18% seen once. The sequence came from a woman between 40 and 50 years old with Graves' ophthalmopathy. The V call is TRBV10-3, the J call TRBJ1-2; 12 bases match TRBD1. Sequencing was performed on blood. Here the CDR3 reads CATRRGGTGGRRGYTF. In DNA, the CDR3 is TGTGCCACCCGTCGCGGAGGGACAGGGGGCCGGCGTGGCTACACCTTC.